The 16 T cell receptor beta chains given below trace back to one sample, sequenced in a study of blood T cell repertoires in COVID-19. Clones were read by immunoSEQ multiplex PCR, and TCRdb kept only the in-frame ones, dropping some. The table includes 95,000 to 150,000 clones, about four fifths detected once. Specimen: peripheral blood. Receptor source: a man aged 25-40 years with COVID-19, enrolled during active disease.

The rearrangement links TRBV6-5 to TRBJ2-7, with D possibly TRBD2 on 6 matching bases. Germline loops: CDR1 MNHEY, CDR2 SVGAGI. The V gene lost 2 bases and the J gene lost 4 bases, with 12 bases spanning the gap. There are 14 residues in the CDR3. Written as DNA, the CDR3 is TGTGCCAGCAGTTACGGGGGGACTGAGTACGAGCAGTACTTC. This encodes CASSYGGTEYEQYF.

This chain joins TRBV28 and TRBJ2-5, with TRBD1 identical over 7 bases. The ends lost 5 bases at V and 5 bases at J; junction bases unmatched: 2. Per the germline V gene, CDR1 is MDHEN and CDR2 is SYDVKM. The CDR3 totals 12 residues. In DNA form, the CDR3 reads TGTGCCAGCAGTCAGGACAGGGAGACCCAGTACTTC. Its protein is CASSQDRETQYF.

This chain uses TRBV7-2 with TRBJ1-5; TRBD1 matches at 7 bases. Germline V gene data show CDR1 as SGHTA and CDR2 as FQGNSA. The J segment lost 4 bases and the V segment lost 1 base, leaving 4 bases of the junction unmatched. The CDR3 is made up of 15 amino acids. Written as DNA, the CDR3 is TGTGCCAGCAGCTTAGAAACAGGGGATAATCAGCCCCAGCATTTT. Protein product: CASSLETGDNQPQHF.

The DNA of the CDR3 is TGTGCCAGCAGCTTCTGGACAGGGGGCAACGAGCAGTACTTC. This translates into CASSFWTGGNEQYF. The chain is built from TRBV5-4 and TRBJ2-7; 11 bases agree with TRBD1. J was trimmed by 5 bases and V by 2 bases; bases with no gene match: 3. The CDR3 runs 14 residues. From germline, CDR1 is SGHNT and CDR2 YYREEE (reference sequence).

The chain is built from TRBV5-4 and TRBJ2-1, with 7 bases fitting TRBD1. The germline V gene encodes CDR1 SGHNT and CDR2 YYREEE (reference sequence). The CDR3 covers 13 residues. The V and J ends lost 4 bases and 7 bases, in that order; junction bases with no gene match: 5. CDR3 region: CASSDGTVNEQFF. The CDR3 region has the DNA TGTGCCAGCAGCGATGGGACAGTGAATGAGCAGTTCTTC. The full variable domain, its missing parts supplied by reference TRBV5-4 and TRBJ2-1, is ETGVTQSPTHLIKTRGQQVTLRCSSQSGHNTVSWYQQALGQGPQFIFQYYREEENGRGNFPPRFSGLQFPNYSSELNVNALELDDSALYLCASSDGTVNEQFFGPGTRLTVL.

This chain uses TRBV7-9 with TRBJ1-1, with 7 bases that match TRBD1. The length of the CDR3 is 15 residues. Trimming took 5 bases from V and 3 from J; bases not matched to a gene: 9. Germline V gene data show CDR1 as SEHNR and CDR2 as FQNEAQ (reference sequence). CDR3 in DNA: TGTGCCAGCAGCGGTAGCAGGGGGGATGACACTGAAGCTTTCTTT. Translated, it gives CASSGSRGDDTEAFF.

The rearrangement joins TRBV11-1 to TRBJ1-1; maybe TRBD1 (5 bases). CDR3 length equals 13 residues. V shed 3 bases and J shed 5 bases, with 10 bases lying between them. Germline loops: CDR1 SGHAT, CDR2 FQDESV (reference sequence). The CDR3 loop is CASSFGGWTEAFF. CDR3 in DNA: TGTGCCAGCAGCTTCGGGGGGTGGACTGAAGCTTTCTTT.

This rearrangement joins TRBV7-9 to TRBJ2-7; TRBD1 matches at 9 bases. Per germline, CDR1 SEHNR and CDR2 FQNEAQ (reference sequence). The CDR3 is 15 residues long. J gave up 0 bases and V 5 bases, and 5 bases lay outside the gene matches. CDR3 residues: CASSRGQGPSYEQYF. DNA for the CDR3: TGTGCCAGCAGCCGCGGACAGGGGCCCTCCTACGAGCAGTACTTC.

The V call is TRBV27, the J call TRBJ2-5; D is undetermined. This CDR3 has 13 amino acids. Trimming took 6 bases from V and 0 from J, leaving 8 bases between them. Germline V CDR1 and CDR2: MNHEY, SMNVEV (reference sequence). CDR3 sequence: CASRRADQETQYF. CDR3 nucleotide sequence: TGTGCCAGCAGGCGCGCGGACCAAGAGACCCAGTACTTC.

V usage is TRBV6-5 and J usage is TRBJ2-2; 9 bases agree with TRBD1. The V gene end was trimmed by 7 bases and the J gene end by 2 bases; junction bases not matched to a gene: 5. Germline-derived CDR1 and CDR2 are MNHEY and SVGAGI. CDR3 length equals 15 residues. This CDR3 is CASTYRGLNTGELFF. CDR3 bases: TGTGCCAGCACGTACAGGGGGCTCAACACCGGGGAGCTGTTTTTT.

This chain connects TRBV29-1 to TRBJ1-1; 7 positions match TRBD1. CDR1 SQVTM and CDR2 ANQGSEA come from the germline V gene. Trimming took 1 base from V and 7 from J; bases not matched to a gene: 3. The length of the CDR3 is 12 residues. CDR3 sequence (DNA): TGCAGCGTTGAAGGGGGACAGTTTGAAGCTTTCTTT. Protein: CSVEGGQFEAFF. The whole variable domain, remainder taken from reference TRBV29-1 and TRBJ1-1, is SAVISQKPSRDICQRGTSLTIQCQVDSQVTMMFWYRQQPGQSLTLIATANQGSEATYESGFVIDKFPISRPNLTFSTLTVSNMSPEDSSIYLCSVEGGQFEAFFGQGTRLTVV.

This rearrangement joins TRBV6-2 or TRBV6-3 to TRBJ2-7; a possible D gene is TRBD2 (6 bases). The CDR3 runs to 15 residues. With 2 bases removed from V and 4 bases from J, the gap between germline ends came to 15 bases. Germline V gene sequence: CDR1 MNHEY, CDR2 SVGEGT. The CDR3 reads CASSYRRLDVYEQYF. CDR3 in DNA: TGTGCCAGCAGTTACCGGCGACTAGATGTTTACGAGCAGTACTTC.

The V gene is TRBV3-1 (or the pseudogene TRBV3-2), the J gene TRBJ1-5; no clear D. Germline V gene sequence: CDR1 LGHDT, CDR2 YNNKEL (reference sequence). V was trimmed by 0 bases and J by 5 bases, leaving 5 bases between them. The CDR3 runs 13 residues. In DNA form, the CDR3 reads TGTGCCAGCAGCCAAGATATTTATCAGCCCCAGCATTTT. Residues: CASSQDIYQPQHF.

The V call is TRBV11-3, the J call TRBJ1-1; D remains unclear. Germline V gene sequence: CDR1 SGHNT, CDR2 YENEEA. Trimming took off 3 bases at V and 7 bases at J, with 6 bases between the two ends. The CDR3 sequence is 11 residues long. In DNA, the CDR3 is TGTGCCAGCAGCTTGGGAGATGAAGCTTTCTTT. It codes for CASSLGDEAFF.

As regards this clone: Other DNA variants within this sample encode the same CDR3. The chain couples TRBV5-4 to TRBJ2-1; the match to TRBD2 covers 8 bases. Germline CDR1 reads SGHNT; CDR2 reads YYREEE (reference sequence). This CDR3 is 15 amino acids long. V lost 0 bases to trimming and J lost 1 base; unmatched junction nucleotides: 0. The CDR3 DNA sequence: TGTGCCAGCAGCTTGGGACTAGCGTCCTACAATGAGCAGTTCTTC. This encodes CASSLGLASYNEQFF.

The CDR3 bases are TGTGCCACCAGTGATTGGGACAGGAAAGAGACCCAGTACTTC. The encoded protein is CATSDWDRKETQYF. This chain joins TRBV24-1 and TRBJ2-5; 8 bases line up with TRBD1. With V trimmed by 2 bases and J by 3 bases, 1 base remained unmatched. Germline-derived CDR1 and CDR2 are KGHDR and SFDVKD. This CDR3 is 14 amino acids long.